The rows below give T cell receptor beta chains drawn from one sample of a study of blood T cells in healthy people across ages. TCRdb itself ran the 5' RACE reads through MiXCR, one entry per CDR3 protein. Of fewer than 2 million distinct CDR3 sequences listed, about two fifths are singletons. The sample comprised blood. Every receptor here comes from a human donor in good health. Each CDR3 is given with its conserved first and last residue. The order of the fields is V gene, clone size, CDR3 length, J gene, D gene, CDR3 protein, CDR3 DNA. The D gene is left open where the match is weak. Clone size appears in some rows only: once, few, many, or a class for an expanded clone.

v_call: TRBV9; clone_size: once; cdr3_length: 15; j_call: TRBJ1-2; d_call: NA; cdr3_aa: CASSPGASRTYGYTF; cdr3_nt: TGTGCCAGCAGCCCCGGGGCCTCCCGGACCTATGGCTACACCTTC
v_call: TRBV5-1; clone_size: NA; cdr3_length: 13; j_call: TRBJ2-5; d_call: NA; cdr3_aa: CASSLDGISAQYF; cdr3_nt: TGCGCCAGCAGCTTGGACGGGATCAGTGCCCAGTACTTC
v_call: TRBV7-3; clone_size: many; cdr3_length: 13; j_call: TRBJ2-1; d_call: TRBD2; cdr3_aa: CASSSSGGNEQFF; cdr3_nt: TGTGCCAGCAGCTCCAGCGGGGGTAATGAGCAGTTCTTC
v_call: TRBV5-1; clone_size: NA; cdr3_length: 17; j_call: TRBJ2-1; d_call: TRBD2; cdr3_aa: CASGPFGGDGSYNEQFF; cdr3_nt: TGCGCCAGCGGTCCTTTCGGGGGGGACGGTTCCTACAATGAGCAGTTCTTC
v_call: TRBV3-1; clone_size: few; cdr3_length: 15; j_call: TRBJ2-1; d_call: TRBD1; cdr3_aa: CASSHWDRSSNEQFF; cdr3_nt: TGTGCCAGCAGCCATTGGGACAGGAGTTCGAATGAGCAGTTCTTC
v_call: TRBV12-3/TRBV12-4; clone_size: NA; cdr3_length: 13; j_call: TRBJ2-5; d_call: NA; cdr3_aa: CASTQDGQETQYF; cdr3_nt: TGTGCCAGCACCCAGGATGGCCAAGAGACCCAGTACTTC
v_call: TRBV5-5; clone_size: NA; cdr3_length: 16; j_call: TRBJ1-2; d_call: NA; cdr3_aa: CASSPGAAGANYGYTF; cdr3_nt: TGTGCCAGCAGCCCGGGGGCAGCCGGAGCTAACTATGGCTACACCTTC
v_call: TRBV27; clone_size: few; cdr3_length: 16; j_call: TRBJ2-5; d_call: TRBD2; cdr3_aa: CASSFLAGGDEETQYF; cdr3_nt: TGTGCCAGCAGTTTTCTAGCGGGGGGAGATGAAGAGACCCAGTACTTC
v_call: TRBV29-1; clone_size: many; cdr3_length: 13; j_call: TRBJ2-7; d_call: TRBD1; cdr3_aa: CSVVGTGLGEQYF; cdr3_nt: TGCAGCGTTGTCGGGACAGGGTTGGGAGAGCAGTACTTC
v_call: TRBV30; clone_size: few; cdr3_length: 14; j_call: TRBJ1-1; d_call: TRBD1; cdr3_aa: CAWSSGTGGYEAFF; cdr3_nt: TGTGCCTGGAGTTCCGGGACAGGGGGTTACGAAGCTTTCTTT
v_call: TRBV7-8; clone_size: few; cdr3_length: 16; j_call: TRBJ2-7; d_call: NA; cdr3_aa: CASSPTGRASSYEQYF; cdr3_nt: TGTGCCAGCAGCCCCACAGGGAGGGCGAGCTCCTACGAGCAGTACTTC